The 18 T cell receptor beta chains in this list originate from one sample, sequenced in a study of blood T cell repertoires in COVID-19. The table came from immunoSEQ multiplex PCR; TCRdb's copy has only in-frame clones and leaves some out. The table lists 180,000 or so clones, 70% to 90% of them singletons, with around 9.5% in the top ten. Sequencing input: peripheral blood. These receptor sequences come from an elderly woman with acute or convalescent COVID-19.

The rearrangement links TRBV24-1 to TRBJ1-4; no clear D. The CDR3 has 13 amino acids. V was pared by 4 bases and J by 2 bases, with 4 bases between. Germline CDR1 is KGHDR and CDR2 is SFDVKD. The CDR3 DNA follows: TGTGCCACCAGTGAGTCGACTAATGAAAAACTGTTTTTT. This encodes CATSESTNEKLFF.

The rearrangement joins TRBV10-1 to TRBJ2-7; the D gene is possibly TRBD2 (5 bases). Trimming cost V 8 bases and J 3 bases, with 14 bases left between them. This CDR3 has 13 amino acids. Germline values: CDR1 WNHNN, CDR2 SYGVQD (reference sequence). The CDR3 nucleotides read TGCGCCAGCGTAGACCGGGGTGACTACGAGCAGTACTTC. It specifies CASVDRGDYEQYF.

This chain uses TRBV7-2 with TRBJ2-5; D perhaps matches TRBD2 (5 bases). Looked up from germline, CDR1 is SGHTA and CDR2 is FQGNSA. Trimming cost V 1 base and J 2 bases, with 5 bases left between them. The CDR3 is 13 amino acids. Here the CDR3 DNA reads TGTGCCAGCAGCTTAGTAGCGCAAGAGACCCAGTACTTC. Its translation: CASSLVAQETQYF.

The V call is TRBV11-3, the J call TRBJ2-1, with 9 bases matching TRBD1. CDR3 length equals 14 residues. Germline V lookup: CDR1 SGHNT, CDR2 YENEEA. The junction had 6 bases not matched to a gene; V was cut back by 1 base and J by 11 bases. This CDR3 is CASSLGLQGAQQFF. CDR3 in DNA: TGTGCCAGCAGCTTAGGCTTACAGGGGGCCCAGCAGTTCTTC.

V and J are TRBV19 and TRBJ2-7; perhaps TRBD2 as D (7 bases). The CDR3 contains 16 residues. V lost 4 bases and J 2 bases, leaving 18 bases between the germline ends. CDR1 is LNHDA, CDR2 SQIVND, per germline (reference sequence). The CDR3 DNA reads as TGTGCCAGTAGTAGAGGAGGTGGGAGGGGGACCTACGAGCAGTACTTC. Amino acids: CASSRGGGRGTYEQYF.

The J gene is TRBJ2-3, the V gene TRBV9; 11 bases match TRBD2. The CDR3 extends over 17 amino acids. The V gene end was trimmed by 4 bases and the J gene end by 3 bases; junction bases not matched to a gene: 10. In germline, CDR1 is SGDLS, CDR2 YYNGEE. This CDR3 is CASSPRGLAGGTDTQYF. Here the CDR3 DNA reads TGTGCCAGCAGCCCCCGAGGGCTAGCGGGGGGAACAGATACGCAGTATTTT.

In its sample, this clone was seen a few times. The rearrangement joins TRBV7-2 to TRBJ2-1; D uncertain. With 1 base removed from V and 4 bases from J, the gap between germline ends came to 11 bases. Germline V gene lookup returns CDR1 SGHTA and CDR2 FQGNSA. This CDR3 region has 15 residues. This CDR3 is CASSLGFTEYNEQFF. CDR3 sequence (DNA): TGTGCCAGCAGCTTAGGCTTTACAGAGTACAATGAGCAGTTCTTC.

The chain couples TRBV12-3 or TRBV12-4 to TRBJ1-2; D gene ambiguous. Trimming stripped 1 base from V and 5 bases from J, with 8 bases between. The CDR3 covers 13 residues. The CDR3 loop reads CASSLGRRYGYTF. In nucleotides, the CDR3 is TGTGCCAGCAGTTTAGGTCGGAGGTATGGCTACACCTTC.

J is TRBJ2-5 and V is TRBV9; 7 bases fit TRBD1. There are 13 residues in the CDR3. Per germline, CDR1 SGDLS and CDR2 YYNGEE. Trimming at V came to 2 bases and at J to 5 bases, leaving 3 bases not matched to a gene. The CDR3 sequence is CASSVRGWETQYF. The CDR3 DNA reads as TGTGCCAGCAGCGTCAGGGGGTGGGAGACCCAGTACTTC.

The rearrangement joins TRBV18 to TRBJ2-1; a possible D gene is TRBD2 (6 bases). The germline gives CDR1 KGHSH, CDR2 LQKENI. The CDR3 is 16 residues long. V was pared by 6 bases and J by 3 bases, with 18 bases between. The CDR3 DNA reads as TGTGCCAGCTCGTCTTTATTTCGGCGGGGCTACAATGAGCAGTTCTTC. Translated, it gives CASSSLFRRGYNEQFF. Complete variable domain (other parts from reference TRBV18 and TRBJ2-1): NAGVMQNPRHLVRRRGQEARLRCSPMKGHSHVYWYRQLPEEGLKFMVYLQKENIIDESGMPKERFSAEFPKEGPSILRIQQVVRGDSAAYFCASSSLFRRGYNEQFFGPGTRLTVL.

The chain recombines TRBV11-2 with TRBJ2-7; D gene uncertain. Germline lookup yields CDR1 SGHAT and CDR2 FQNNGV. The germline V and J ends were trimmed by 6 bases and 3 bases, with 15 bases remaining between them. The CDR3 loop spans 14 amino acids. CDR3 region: CASREDTEYYEQYF. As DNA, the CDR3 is TGTGCCAGCAGGGAAGATACAGAGTACTACGAGCAGTACTTC.

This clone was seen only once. The CDR3 region has the DNA TGTGCCAGCAGTCCCCGCAGGGCCTATGGCTACACCTTC. It specifies CASSPRRAYGYTF. V usage is TRBV27 and J usage is TRBJ1-2, with D maybe TRBD1 (5 bases). With 5 bases removed from V and 4 bases from J, the gap between germline ends came to 11 bases. From germline, CDR1 is MNHEY and CDR2 SMNVEV (reference sequence). The length of the CDR3 is 13 residues.

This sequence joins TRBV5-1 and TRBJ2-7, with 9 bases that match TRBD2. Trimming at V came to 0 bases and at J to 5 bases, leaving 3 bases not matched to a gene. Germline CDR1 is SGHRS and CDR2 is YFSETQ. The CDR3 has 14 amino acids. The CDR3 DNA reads TGCGCCAGCAGCTTGGGGAGCGGGGGGAACGAGCAGTACTTC. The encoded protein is CASSLGSGGNEQYF.

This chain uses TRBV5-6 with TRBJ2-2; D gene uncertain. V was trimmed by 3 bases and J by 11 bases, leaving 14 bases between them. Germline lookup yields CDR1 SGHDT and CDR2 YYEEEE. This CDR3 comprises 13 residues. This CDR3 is CASSSAPGRELFF. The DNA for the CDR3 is TGTGCCAGCAGCTCCGCCCCGGGTAGAGAGCTGTTTTTT.

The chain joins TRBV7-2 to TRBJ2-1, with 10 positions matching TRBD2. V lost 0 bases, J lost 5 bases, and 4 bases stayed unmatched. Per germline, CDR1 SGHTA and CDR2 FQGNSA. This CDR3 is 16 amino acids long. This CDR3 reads CASSLAASGGNNEQFF. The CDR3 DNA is TGTGCCAGCAGCTTAGCCGCTAGCGGGGGTAACAATGAGCAGTTCTTC.

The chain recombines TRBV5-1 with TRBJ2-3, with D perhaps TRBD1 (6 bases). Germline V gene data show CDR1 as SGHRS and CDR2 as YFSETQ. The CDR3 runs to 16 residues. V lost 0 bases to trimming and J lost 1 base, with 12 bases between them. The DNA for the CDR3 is TGCGCCAGCAGCTTGGGTGGGGGCGCGGGCACAGATACGCAGTATTTT. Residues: CASSLGGGAGTDTQYF.

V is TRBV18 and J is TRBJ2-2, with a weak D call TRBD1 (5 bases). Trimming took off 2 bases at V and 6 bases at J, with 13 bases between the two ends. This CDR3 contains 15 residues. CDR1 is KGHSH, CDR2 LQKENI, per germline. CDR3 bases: TGTGCCAGCTCACCATCGCAGGGCGCCCCCGGGGAGCTGTTTTTT. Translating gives CASSPSQGAPGELFF. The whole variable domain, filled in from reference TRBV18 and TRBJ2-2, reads NAGVMQNPRHLVRRRGQEARLRCSPMKGHSHVYWYRQLPEEGLKFMVYLQKENIIDESGMPKERFSAEFPKEGPSILRIQQVVRGDSAAYFCASSPSQGAPGELFFGEGSRLTVL.

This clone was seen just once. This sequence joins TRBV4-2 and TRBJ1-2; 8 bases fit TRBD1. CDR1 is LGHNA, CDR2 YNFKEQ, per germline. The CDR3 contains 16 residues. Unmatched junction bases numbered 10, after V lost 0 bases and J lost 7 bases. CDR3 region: CASSQDTGRGPFGYTF. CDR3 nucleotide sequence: TGTGCCAGCAGCCAAGATACGGGCAGGGGGCCCTTTGGCTACACCTTC.